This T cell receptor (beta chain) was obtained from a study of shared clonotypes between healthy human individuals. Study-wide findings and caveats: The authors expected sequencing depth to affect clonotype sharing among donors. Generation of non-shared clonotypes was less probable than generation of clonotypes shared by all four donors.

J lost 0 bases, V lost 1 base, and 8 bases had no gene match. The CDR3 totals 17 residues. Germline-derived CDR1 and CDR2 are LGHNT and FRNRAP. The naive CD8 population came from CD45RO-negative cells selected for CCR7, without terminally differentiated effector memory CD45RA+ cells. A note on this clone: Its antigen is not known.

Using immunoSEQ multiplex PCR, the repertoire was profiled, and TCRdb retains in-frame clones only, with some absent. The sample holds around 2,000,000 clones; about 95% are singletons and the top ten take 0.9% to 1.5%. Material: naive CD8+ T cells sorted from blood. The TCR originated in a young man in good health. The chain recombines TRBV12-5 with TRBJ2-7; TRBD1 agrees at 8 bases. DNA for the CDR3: TGTGCTAGTGGTTTGGACCCAGGGGGCGTCTCCTCCTACGAGCAGTACTTC. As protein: CASGLDPGGVSSYEQYF.